These T cell receptor beta chains were read from a single sample in a study of blood T cell repertoires in COVID-19. Using immunoSEQ multiplex PCR, the repertoire was profiled, and TCRdb retains in-frame clones only, with some absent. The sample includes hundreds of thousands of clones, 90% of them seen just once. Sequencing was carried out using PBMCs or T cells enriched from blood (not recorded which). The receptors come from a man aged 60-69 years who had recovered from COVID-19. Both conserved end residues are part of each CDR3. D genes are given only for firm matches. For some rows the clone size is stated as once, few or many, or as a class when expanded; others skip it.

D | J | size | V | DNA | CDR3
TRBD2 | TRBJ2-7 | NA | TRBV3-1/TRBV3-2 | TGTGCCAGCAGCCGCGATTTTCCGGGACTAGCGGGAGATATTTCCTACGAGCAGTACTTC | CASSRDFPGLAGDISYEQYF
NA | TRBJ1-6 | NA | TRBV5-1 | TGCGCCAGCAGCTTGGACAGCCGACCCCTCCACTTT | CASSLDSRPLHF
TRBD1 | TRBJ2-1 | once | TRBV24-1 | TGTGCCACCAGAGGGACAGGGGCAATTTACAATGAGCAGTTCTTC | CATRGTGAIYNEQFF
TRBD1 | TRBJ1-1 | NA | TRBV29-1 | TGCAGCGTTAGACAGGGGGCAAACACTGAAGCTTTCTTT | CSVRQGANTEAFF
NA | TRBJ1-1 | NA | TRBV7-2 | TGTGCCAGCAGCTCACTCGCCCAGACAACTGAAGCTTTCTTT | CASSSLAQTTEAFF
TRBD2 | TRBJ2-1 | NA | TRBV24-1 | TGTGCCACCAGTGATTTGTCCGCGGGAGTATCCGCAGGTGAGCAGTTCTTC | CATSDLSAGVSAGEQFF
TRBD2 | TRBJ2-7 | once | TRBV14 | TGTGCCAGCGGGAAAAGCGGGAGGGCCCCCGAGCAGTACTTC | CASGKSGRAPEQYF
NA | TRBJ1-2 | NA | TRBV3-1/TRBV3-2 | TGTGCCGCCGCCCTGAACGGGGGCTACACCTTC | CAAALNGGYTF
NA | TRBJ2-7 | once | TRBV2 | TGTGCCAGCAGTGAAGGTCCGGGGAGCTCCTACGAGCAGTACTTC | CASSEGPGSSYEQYF
TRBD1 | TRBJ2-7 | NA | TRBV19 | TGTGCCAGTAGTAGCCGGGACAGAACCTACGAGCAGTACTTC | CASSSRDRTYEQYF
NA | TRBJ1-1 | NA | TRBV5-1 | TGCGCCAGCACCGTACAGGGTGGGAACACTGAAGCTTTCTTT | CASTVQGGNTEAFF
NA | TRBJ2-1 | NA | TRBV11-2 | TGTGCCAGCAGCTTAGATTCCCAATGGGAGAAAGAGCAGTTCTTC | CASSLDSQWEKEQFF
NA | TRBJ2-1 | NA | TRBV29-1 | TGCAGCGTTGATGGGACTCCGCGCTCCTACAATGAGCAGTTCTTC | CSVDGTPRSYNEQFF
NA | TRBJ1-1 | NA | TRBV3-1/TRBV3-2 | TGTGCCAGCAGCCAAACCCCGGGGGGCGTAAACACTGAAGCTTTCTTT | CASSQTPGGVNTEAFF
TRBD1 | TRBJ1-5 | few | TRBV29-1 | TGCAGCGTCCAGACAGGGAATAGCAATCAGCCCCAGCATTTT | CSVQTGNSNQPQHF
TRBD1 | TRBJ1-2 | NA | TRBV3-1/TRBV3-2 | TGTGCCAGCAGCCCTGGGACAGTGTATGGCTACACCTTC | CASSPGTVYGYTF
NA | TRBJ1-5 | NA | TRBV15 | TGTGCCACCAGCAGCAGAAAGGGGGTAAATCAGCCCCAGCATTTT | CATSSRKGVNQPQHF
NA | TRBJ2-3 | NA | TRBV7-8 | TGTGCCAGCAGCTCCTCCCCAAGGCGGAGCACAGATACGCAGTATTTT | CASSSSPRRSTDTQYF
TRBD1 | TRBJ1-6 | NA | TRBV19 | TGTGCCAGTAGTCCACGCAGGGGGGCTTTGGATTCACCCCTCCACTTT | CASSPRRGALDSPLHF
NA | TRBJ1-4 | NA | TRBV19 | TGTGCCAGTAGTGAAAACAGCTTGCTTAATGAAAAACTGTTTTTT | CASSENSLLNEKLFF
TRBD1 | TRBJ1-4 | NA | TRBV4-1 | TGCGCCAGCAGCCTAGGACAGGGGGGTGAAAAACTGTTTTTT | CASSLGQGGEKLFF
NA | TRBJ2-7 | few | TRBV7-2 | TGTGCCAGCAGCTTAGAGGGCCATGCGGGGGAGCAGTACTTC | CASSLEGHAGEQYF
TRBD2 | TRBJ2-1 | NA | TRBV11-3 | TGTGCCAGCAGCCCCCGTGGACTAGCGACCACTGGGGAGCAGTTCTTC | CASSPRGLATTGEQFF
NA | TRBJ2-2 | once | TRBV4-1 | TGCGCCAGCAGCCATAAAACACTCCGGGGCACCGGGGAGCTGTTTTTT | CASSHKTLRGTGELFF
TRBD1 | TRBJ2-2 | once | TRBV28 | TGTGCCAGCAGCACAATCGGGACAGGGGACACCGGGGAGCTGTTTTTT | CASSTIGTGDTGELFF